Shown below are 21 T cell receptor beta chains from a single sample sequenced in a study of T cell responses to AZD1222 COVID-19 vaccine. Profiling relied on immunoSEQ multiplex PCR, and the TCRdb table lists in-frame clones only, not all of them. Here the sample spans tens of thousands of clones, about 92% being singletons. Source: peripheral blood, taken on day 0 of AZD1222 vaccination. The receptors originated from an adult in good health.

V gene TRBV11-3 combines with J gene TRBJ1-4, with D unresolved. The CDR3 sequence is 15 residues long. Trimming stripped 5 bases from V and 0 bases from J, with 10 bases between. Germline CDR1 SGHNT, CDR2 YENEEA. The CDR3 DNA follows: TGTGCCAGCAGCGGGTATGGGGCAACTAATGAAAAACTGTTTTTT. This gives the protein CASSGYGATNEKLFF.

The chain uses TRBV20-1 and TRBJ2-7; D call uncertain. V was pared by 3 bases and J by 2 bases, with 11 bases between. The CDR3 consists of 13 residues. Germline assignment: CDR1 DFQATT and CDR2 SNEGSKA (reference sequence). The CDR3 nucleotides read TGCAGTGCTAGTTTCCCGGTAACCTACGAGCAGTACTTC. Residues: CSASFPVTYEQYF.

The CDR3 nucleotides read TGCGCCAGCAGCTTAGATCCAGGGGGCCCCCACAATGAGCAGTTCTTC. This encodes CASSLDPGGPHNEQFF. The chain couples TRBV5-1 to TRBJ2-1, with 8 bases lining up with TRBD1. V was pared by 2 bases and J by 5 bases, with 9 bases of the junction left unmatched. This CDR3 contains 16 residues. The germline V gene encodes CDR1 SGHRS and CDR2 YFSETQ. Complete variable domain (other parts from reference TRBV5-1 and TRBJ2-1): KAGVTQTPRYLIKTRGQQVTLSCSPISGHRSVSWYQQTPGQGLQFLFEYFSETQRNKGNFPGRFSGRQFSNSRSEMNVSTLELGDSALYLCASSLDPGGPHNEQFFGPGTRLTVL.

The chain carries TRBV3-1 (or the pseudogene TRBV3-2) and TRBJ1-1; 9 nucleotides match TRBD1. Trimming cost V 0 bases and J 8 bases; bases outside gene matches: 4. CDR3 size: 14 residues. CDR1 is LGHDT and CDR2 is YNNKEL in the germline V gene (reference sequence). CDR3 protein: CASSQEEQGAEAFF. DNA for the CDR3: TGTGCCAGCAGCCAAGAAGAACAGGGGGCGGAAGCTTTCTTT.

Here the CDR3 reads CASSVEGAHGSPLHF. DNA for the CDR3: TGTGCCAGCAGCGTAGAGGGGGCTCACGGTTCACCCCTCCACTTT. J is TRBJ1-6 and V is TRBV9, with 7 positions matching TRBD1. CDR1 and CDR2 from the germline V gene are SGDLS and YYNGEE. Trimming cost V 0 bases and J 9 bases; bases outside gene matches: 6. The CDR3 is made up of 15 amino acids.

The rearrangement links TRBV11-3 to TRBJ2-5; 11 nucleotides align to TRBD2. Losses at the gene ends were 1 base for V and 5 bases for J; bases not matched to a gene: 12. This CDR3 has 18 amino acids. Germline CDR1 is SGHNT and CDR2 is YENEEA. CDR3 amino acids: CASSLGSLAGGLTETQYF. CDR3 coding DNA: TGTGCCAGCAGCTTAGGGAGCCTAGCGGGAGGTCTCACCGAGACCCAGTACTTC.

V usage is TRBV6-5 and J usage is TRBJ1-2; 7 bases map to TRBD1. Germline V gene lookup returns CDR1 MNHEY and CDR2 SVGAGI. This CDR3 has 14 residues. V trimming: 6 bases; J trimming: 4 bases; junction bases outside the gene matches: 8. DNA of the CDR3: TGTGCCAGCAGCCGAGATGCAGGGGGCTATGGCTACACCTTC. As protein: CASSRDAGGYGYTF.

This clone appeared a single time. Other DNA sequences from this sample encode an identical CDR3 as well. This chain joins TRBV11-3 and TRBJ2-7, with 10 bases aligning to TRBD1. J lost 2 bases, V lost 0 bases, and 4 bases had no gene match. This CDR3 contains 16 residues. Germline V gene sequence: CDR1 SGHNT, CDR2 YENEEA. The CDR3 is CASSLERTGGTYEQYF. The CDR3 DNA reads as TGTGCCAGCAGCTTAGAACGGACAGGGGGGACCTACGAGCAGTACTTC.

The CDR3 region has the DNA TGTGCCAGCAGCGAAAACAGGGGGTACACCTACGAGCAGTACTTC. Its translation: CASSENRGYTYEQYF. This chain connects TRBV6-6 to TRBJ2-7; 8 nucleotides align to TRBD1. V dropped 6 bases and J dropped 2; count of bases not matched to a gene: 9. The CDR3 is made up of 15 amino acids. The germline V gene encodes CDR1 MNHNY and CDR2 SVGAGI (reference sequence).

This chain links TRBV10-1 with TRBJ1-1, with D possibly being TRBD1 (5 bases). Germline V gives CDR1 WNHNN, CDR2 SYGVQD (reference sequence). V was pared by 6 bases and J by 1 base, with 18 bases between. The CDR3 extends over 16 amino acids. The CDR3 DNA reads as TGCGCCAGCAGGATAATCGGGGCAAGGCCGAACACTGAAGCTTTCTTT. Translated: CASRIIGARPNTEAFF.

The rearrangement uses TRBV4-1 and TRBJ2-1, with D tentatively TRBD2 (5 bases). This CDR3 comprises 16 residues. Trimming removed 0 bases at V and 7 bases at J, with 16 bases between. Germline V gives CDR1 MGHRA, CDR2 YSYEKL. This CDR3 reads CASSQEFVGETNEQFF. The DNA for the CDR3 is TGCGCCAGCAGCCAAGAATTTGTGGGAGAGACGAATGAGCAGTTCTTC.

CDR3 residues: CAWRAWQGRADTQYF. In DNA, the CDR3 is TGTGCCTGGAGAGCTTGGCAGGGGAGGGCGGATACGCAGTATTTT. The V call is TRBV30, the J call TRBJ2-3; tentatively, D is TRBD2 (7 bases). The V end was cut by 3 bases, the J end by 6 bases, with 19 bases between. The germline CDR1 and CDR2 sequences are GTSNPN and SVGIG (reference sequence). This CDR3 has 15 residues.

The chain is built from TRBV7-3 and TRBJ2-1, with D tentatively TRBD1 (6 bases). The CDR3 covers 14 residues. The ends were cut back, 4 bases at V and 6 bases at J, with 13 bases in the middle. Germline V gene lookup returns CDR1 SGHTA and CDR2 FQGTGA. The CDR3 sequence: CASSSSQGVNEQFF. CDR3 nucleotide sequence: TGTGCCAGCAGCTCCTCACAGGGCGTCAATGAGCAGTTCTTC.

The rearrangement joins TRBV27 to TRBJ1-2, with D maybe TRBD1 (5 bases). This CDR3 has 11 residues. Trimming removed 8 bases from V and 6 bases from J, with 10 bases in between. CDR1 and CDR2 (germline): MNHEY, SMNVEV (reference sequence). The CDR3 region has the DNA TGTGCCAGCTCAGGGAGGGATGGCTACACCTTC. Amino acids: CASSGRDGYTF.

The chain has TRBV5-1 and TRBJ2-7; 10 positions agree with TRBD1. The CDR3 totals 15 residues. The V gene's germline CDR1 is SGHRS and CDR2 YFSETQ. V lost 5 bases, J lost 4 bases, and 9 bases stayed unmatched. DNA for the CDR3: TGCGCCAGCAGTTCAACCGGGACAGGGGTGTACGAGCAGTACTTC. It specifies CASSSTGTGVYEQYF.

V is TRBV7-3 and J is TRBJ2-3; 7 nucleotides line up with TRBD2. CDR1 and CDR2 from the germline V gene are SGHTA and FQGTGA. V lost 1 base and J lost 3; bases outside the gene matches: 10. The CDR3 covers 17 residues. CDR3 amino acids: CASSLNHSGARTDTQYF. The CDR3 DNA is TGTGCCAGCAGCTTAAATCACAGCGGGGCTAGAACAGATACGCAGTATTTT.

The chain uses TRBV19 and TRBJ1-1; 7 nucleotides match TRBD1. J was trimmed by 7 bases and V by 6 bases; bases with no gene match: 11. The CDR3 totals 14 residues. Germline CDR1 is LNHDA and CDR2 is SQIVND (reference sequence). The CDR3 spells CASRGNRGQFEAFF. Here the CDR3 DNA reads TGTGCCAGTAGGGGCAATAGGGGGCAGTTTGAAGCTTTCTTT. The complete variable domain, with remaining parts taken from reference TRBV19 and TRBJ1-1, reads DGGITQSPKYLFRKEGQNVTLSCEQNLNHDAMYWYRQDPGQGLRLIYYSQIVNDFQKGDIAEGYSVSREKKESFPLTVTSAQKNPTAFYLCASRGNRGQFEAFFGQGTRLTVV.

The chain carries TRBV2 and TRBJ1-5, with D possibly TRBD1 on 5 matching bases. The CDR3 runs 15 residues. V lost 4 bases, J lost 0 bases, and 10 bases lay in between. The germline V gene encodes CDR1 SNHLY and CDR2 FYNNEI. CDR3 sequence: CASSVEGHSNQPQHF. The CDR3, as DNA: TGTGCCAGCAGTGTAGAGGGGCATAGCAATCAGCCCCAGCATTTT.

A word on this clone: An end of the junction does not agree with germline; a read error may underlie this. The chain has TRBV11-1 and TRBJ2-1; TRBD1 aligns across 9 bases. The CDR3 sequence is 14 residues long. In germline, CDR1 is SGHAT, CDR2 FQDESV (reference sequence). CDR3: CASSLGGQGLGQLF. The CDR3 DNA reads as TGTGCCAGCAGCTTAGGCGGACAGGGGTTAGGGCAGCTCTTC.

The chain combines TRBV6-5 with TRBJ2-1; no definite D call. The V end lost 0 bases, the J end lost 6 bases, and 15 bases lay between the germline ends. Germline CDR1 and CDR2: MNHEY and SVGAGI. The CDR3 runs 16 residues. The DNA of the CDR3 is TGTGCCAGCAGTTACTCCGCCGACACCCTCGGCAATGAGCAGTTCTTC. This sequence encodes CASSYSADTLGNEQFF.

The chain links TRBV19 to TRBJ2-7, with 10 bases identical to TRBD1. This CDR3 comprises 16 residues. Trimming at V came to 8 bases and at J to 0 bases, leaving 10 bases not matched to a gene. The germline V gene has CDR1 LNHDA and CDR2 SQIVND (reference sequence). The CDR3 bases are TGTGCCAGTTCCCCAGGCGGGACAGGGGCCTCCTACGAGCAGTACTTC. Translated: CASSPGGTGASYEQYF. Filled out from reference TRBV19 and TRBJ2-7, the complete variable domain reads DGGITQSPKYLFRKEGQNVTLSCEQNLNHDAMYWYRQDPGQGLRLIYYSQIVNDFQKGDIAEGYSVSREKKESFPLTVTSAQKNPTAFYLCASSPGGTGASYEQYFGPGTRLTVT.